The entry that follows covers one TCR beta chain sequence. J was trimmed by 4 bases and V by 6 bases; bases with no gene match: 6. Germline V gene sequence: CDR1 MNHNS, CDR2 SASEGT. The CDR3 is made up of 14 amino acids. The sample comes from a study of cytomegalovirus exposure and HLA in healthy donors. Primers: 60 Vbeta forward and 13 Jbeta reverse. The authors' processing: Unique TCR beta chains totaled some 80 million in a later count, with roughly 10 million of them shared. Libraries were prepared by immunoSEQ multiplex PCR; TCRdb keeps only in-frame clonotypes and omits some of them. V and J calls and clone size are copied from that table; D and trimming were computed from the DNA. The sample has about 47,000 clones, and its top ten clones hold around a sixth.

The chain couples TRBV6-1 to TRBJ1-2; 9 bases are a match to TRBD1. This receptor was obtained from a male donor in good health and CMV-seronegative. Sequencing used PBMCs. For the CDR3, the DNA is TGTGCCAGCAGGGAACAGGGGGCAATCTATGGCTACACCTTC. Translated, it gives CASREQGAIYGYTF.